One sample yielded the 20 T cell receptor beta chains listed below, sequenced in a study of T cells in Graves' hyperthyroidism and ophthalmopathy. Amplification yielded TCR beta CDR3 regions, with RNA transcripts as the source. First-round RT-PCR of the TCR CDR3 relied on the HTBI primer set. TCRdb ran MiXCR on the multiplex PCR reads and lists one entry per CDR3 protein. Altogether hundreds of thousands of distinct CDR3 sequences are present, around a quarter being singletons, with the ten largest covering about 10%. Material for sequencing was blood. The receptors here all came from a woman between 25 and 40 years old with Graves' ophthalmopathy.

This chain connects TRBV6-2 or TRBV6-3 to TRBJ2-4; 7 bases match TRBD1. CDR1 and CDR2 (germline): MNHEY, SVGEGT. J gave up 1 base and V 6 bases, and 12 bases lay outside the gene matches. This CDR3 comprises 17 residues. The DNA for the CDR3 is TGTGCCAGCAGCCCGACCTACAGGGGCTCTGCCAAAAACATTCAGTACTTC. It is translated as CASSPTYRGSAKNIQYF.

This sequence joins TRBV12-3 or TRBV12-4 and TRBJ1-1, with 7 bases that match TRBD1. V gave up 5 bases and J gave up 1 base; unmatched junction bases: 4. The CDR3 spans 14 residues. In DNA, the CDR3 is TGTGCCAGCAGTCGTTCAGGGGGGAACACTGAAGCTTTCTTT. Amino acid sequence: CASSRSGGNTEAFF.

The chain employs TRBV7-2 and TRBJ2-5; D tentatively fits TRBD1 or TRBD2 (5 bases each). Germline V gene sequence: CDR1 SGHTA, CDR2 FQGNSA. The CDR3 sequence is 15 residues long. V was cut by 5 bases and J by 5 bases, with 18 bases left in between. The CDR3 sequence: CASSAPRERHETQYF. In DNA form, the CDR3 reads TGTGCCAGCAGCGCCCCCAGGGAGAGGCACGAGACCCAGTACTTC.

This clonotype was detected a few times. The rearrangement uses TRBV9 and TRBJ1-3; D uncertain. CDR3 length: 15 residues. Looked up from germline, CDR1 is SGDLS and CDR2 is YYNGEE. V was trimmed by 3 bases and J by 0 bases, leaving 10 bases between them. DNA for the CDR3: TGTGCCAGCAGCGAGACTGACGTCTCTGGAAACACCATATATTTT. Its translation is CASSETDVSGNTIYF.

As DNA, the CDR3 is TGTGCCAGCAGCTTAGATAGGGACGGCCCGAACACTGAAGCTTTCTTT. Translated, it gives CASSLDRDGPNTEAFF. V gene TRBV11-2 combines with J gene TRBJ1-1; D is possibly TRBD1 (5 bases). CDR1 SGHAT and CDR2 FQNNGV come from the germline V gene. The CDR3 is 16 residues long. V lost 0 bases and J 1 base, leaving 12 bases between the germline ends. Supplemented by reference TRBV11-2 and TRBJ1-1, the full variable domain reads EAGVAQSPRYKIIEKRQSVAFWCNPISGHATLYWYQQILGQGPKLLIQFQNNGVVDDSQLPKDRFSAERLKGVDSTLKIQPAKLEDSAVYLCASSLDRDGPNTEAFFGQGTRLTVV.

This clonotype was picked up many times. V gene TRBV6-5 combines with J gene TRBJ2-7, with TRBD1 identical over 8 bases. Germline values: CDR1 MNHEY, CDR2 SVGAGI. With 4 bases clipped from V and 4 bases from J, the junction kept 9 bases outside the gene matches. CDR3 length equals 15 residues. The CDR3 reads CASSSPDRVWYEQYF. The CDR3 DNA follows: TGTGCCAGCAGTTCCCCGGACAGGGTTTGGTACGAGCAGTACTTC.

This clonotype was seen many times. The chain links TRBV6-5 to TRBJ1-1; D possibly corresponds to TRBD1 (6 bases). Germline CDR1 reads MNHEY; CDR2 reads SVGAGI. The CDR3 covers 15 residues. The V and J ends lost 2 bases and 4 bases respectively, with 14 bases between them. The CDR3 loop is CASSYEPRGGTEAFF. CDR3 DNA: TGTGCCAGCAGTTACGAGCCCAGGGGTGGCACTGAAGCTTTCTTT.

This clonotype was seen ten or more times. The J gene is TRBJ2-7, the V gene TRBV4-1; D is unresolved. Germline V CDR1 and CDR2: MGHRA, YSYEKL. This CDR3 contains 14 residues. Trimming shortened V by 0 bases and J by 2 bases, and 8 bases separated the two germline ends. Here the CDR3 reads CASSQELSAYEQYF. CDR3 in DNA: TGCGCCAGCAGCCAAGAGCTGTCAGCCTACGAGCAGTACTTC.

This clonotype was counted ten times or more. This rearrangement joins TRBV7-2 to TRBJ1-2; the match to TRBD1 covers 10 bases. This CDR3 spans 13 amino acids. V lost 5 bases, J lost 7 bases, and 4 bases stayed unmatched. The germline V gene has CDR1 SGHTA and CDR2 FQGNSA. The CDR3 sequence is CASSGDRGLGYTF. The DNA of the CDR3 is TGTGCCAGCAGCGGCGACAGGGGGCTTGGCTACACCTTC.

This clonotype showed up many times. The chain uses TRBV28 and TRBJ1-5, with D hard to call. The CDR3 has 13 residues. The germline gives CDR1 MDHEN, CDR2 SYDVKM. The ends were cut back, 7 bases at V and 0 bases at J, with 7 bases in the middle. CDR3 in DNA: TGTGCCAGCAATTGGGTTAGCAATCAGCCCCAGCATTTT. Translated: CASNWVSNQPQHF.

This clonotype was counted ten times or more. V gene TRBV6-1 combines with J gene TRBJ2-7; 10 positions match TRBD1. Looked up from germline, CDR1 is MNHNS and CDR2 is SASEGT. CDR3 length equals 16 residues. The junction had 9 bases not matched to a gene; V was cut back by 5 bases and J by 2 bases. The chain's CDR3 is CASSPSWDRGAYEQYF. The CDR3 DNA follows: TGTGCCAGCAGTCCGTCCTGGGACAGGGGTGCCTACGAGCAGTACTTC.

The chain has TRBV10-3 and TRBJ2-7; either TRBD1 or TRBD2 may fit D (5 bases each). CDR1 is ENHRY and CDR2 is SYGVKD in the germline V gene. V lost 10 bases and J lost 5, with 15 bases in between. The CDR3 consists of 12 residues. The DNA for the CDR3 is TGTGCCACCCTCGGGGACGCGGACGAGCAGTACTTC. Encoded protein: CATLGDADEQYF.

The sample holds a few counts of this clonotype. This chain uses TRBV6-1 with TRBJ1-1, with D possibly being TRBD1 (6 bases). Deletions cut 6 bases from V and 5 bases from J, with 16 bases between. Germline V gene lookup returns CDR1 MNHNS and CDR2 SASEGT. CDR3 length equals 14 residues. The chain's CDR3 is CASRHWGGPTEAFF. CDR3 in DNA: TGTGCCAGCAGGCACTGGGGGGGGCCGACTGAAGCTTTCTTT.

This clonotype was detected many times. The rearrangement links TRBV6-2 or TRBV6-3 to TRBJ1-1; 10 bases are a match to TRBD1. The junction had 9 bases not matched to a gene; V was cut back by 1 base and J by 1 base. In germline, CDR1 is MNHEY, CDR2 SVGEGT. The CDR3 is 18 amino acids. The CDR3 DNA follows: TGTGCCAGCAGTTACTGGTTCCTTGACAGGGGGCAGAACACTGAAGCTTTCTTT. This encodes CASSYWFLDRGQNTEAFF.

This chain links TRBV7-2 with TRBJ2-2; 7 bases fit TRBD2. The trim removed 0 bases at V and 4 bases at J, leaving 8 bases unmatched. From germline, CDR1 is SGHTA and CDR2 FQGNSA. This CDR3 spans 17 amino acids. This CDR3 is CASSLALSGAGTGELFF. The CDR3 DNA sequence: TGTGCCAGCAGCTTAGCGCTGAGCGGGGCAGGCACCGGGGAGCTGTTTTTT.

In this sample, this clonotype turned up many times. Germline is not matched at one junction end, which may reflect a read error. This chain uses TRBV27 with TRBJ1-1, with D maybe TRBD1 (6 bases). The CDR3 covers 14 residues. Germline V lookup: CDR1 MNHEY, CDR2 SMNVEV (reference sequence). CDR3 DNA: TGTGCCGGCAGTAGAAACAGGGAGGGAACTGAAGCTTTCTTT. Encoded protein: CAGSRNREGTEAFF.

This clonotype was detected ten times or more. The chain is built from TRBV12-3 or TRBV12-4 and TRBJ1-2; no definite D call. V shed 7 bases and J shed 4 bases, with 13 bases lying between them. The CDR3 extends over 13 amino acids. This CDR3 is CASTRGDSYGYTF. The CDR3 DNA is TGTGCCAGCACCCGGGGAGACTCCTATGGCTACACCTTC.

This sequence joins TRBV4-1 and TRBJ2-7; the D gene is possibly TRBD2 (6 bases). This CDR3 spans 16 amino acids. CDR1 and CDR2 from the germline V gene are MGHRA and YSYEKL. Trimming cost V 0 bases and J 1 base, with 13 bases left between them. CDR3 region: CASSQDGSGWSYEQYF. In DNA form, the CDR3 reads TGCGCCAGCAGCCAAGACGGAAGCGGGTGGTCCTACGAGCAGTACTTC.

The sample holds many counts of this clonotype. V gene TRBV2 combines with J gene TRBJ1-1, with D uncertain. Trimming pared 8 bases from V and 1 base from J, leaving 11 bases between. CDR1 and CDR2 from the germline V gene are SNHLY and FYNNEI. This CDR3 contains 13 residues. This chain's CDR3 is CASETVANTEAFF. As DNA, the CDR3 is TGTGCCAGCGAAACGGTCGCGAACACTGAAGCTTTCTTT. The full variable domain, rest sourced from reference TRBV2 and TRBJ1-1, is EPEVTQTPSHQVTQMGQEVILRCVPISNHLYFYWYRQILGQKVEFLVSFYNNEISEKSEIFDDQFSVERPDGSNFTLKIRSTKLEDSAMYFCASETVANTEAFFGQGTRLTVV.

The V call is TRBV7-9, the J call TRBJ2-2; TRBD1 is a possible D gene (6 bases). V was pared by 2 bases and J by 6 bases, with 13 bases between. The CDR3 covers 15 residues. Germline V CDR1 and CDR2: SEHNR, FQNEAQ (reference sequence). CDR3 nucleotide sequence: TGTGCCAGCAGCTTATCCGGACAGTTGTCCGGGGAGCTGTTTTTT. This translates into CASSLSGQLSGELFF. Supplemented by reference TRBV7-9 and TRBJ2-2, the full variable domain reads DTGVSQNPRHKITKRGQNVTFRCDPISEHNRLYWYRQTLGQGPEFLTYFQNEAQLEKSRLLSDRFSAERPKGSFSTLEIQRTEQGDSAMYLCASSLSGQLSGELFFGEGSRLTVL.